This TCR beta chain was documented in a study of T cell changes during pregnancy in multiple sclerosis. The V segment lost 4 bases and the J segment 5 bases; nucleotides outside the gene matches: 11. Germline V gene sequence: CDR1 SGHRS, CDR2 YFSETQ. The CDR3 extends over 15 amino acids. TCRdb keeps only in-frame clones here, not all; method: immunoSEQ multiplex PCR. The profile covers roughly 31,000 clones, with 70% to 90% appearing a single time and around 8% taken by the ten largest. The material was CD8+ T cells from peripheral blood mononuclear cells, obtained before pregnancy. The chain employs TRBV5-1 and TRBJ1-1; 7 nucleotides match TRBD1. The TCR was taken from a female donor with multiple sclerosis, enrolled in a pregnancy study. In nucleotides, the CDR3 is TGCGCCAGCAGCCCCTCGGGACAGCGTAGAACTGAAGCTTTCTTT. This gives the protein CASSPSGQRRTEAFF.